This T cell receptor (beta chain) was sequenced during a study of blood T cell repertoires in COVID-19. Study-wide background: The study drew acute and convalescent COVID-19 samples from the United States, Italy and Spain.

The trim removed 3 bases at V and 0 bases at J, leaving 0 bases unmatched. Germline CDR1 is SGHTA and CDR2 is FQGTGA. This CDR3 has 15 amino acids. Original data processing: Amplification with reference gene primers provided the estimates of nucleated cell counts. Using immunoSEQ multiplex PCR, the repertoire was profiled, and TCRdb retains in-frame clones only, with some absent. The DNA was the basis for D and trimming; V, J and clone size are from that table. Seen here are some 97,000 clones, 65% to 90% observed once, and the top ten hold less than 3%. Enrolled through a virtual design, the participants were between roughly 18 and 100 years of age and came from 24 US areas. Cohort placement rested on clinical history that participants reported themselves.

This clonotype was obtained from a woman in her 50s who had recovered from COVID-19. What was sequenced was PBMCs or T cells enriched from blood (not recorded which). The chain uses TRBV7-3 and TRBJ2-7; 12 bases agree with TRBD2. The CDR3 protein is CASSLTSGSSYEQYF. CDR3 sequence (DNA): TGTGCCAGCAGCTTGACTAGCGGGAGCTCCTACGAGCAGTACTTC. The entire variable domain, with the rest obtained from reference TRBV7-3 and TRBJ2-7, is as follows: GAGVSQTPSNKVTEKGKYVELRCDPISGHTALYWYRQSLGQGPEFLIYFQGTGAADDSGLPNDRFFAVRPEGSVSTLKIQRTERGDSAVYLCASSLTSGSSYEQYFGPGTRLTVT.